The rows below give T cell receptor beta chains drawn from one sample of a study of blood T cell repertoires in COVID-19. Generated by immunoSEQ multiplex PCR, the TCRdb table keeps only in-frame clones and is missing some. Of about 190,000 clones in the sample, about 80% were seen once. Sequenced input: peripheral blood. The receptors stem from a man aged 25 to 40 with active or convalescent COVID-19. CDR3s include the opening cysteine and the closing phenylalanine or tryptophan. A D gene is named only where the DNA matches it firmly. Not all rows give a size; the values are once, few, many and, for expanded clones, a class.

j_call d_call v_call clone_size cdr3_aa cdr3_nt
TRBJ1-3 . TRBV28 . CASSLWSISSGNTIYF TGTGCCAGCAGTTTATGGTCAATCAGCTCTGGAAACACCATATATTTT
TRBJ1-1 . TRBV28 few CASTQTGINTEAFF TGTGCCAGCACACAAACCGGGATAAACACTGAAGCTTTCTTT
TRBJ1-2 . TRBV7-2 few CANGRQQGNYGYTF TGTGCCAACGGCCGTCAGCAGGGAAACTATGGCTACACCTTC
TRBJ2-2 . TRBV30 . CAWSIIDRPNTGELFF TGTGCCTGGAGTATCATCGACAGGCCGAACACCGGGGAGCTGTTTTTT
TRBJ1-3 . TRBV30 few CAWQDSSGNTIYF TGTGCCTGGCAAGACAGCTCTGGAAACACCATATATTTT
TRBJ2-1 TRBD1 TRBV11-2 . CASSLPRQGGYYNEQFF TGTGCCAGCAGCTTGCCCCGACAGGGGGGTTACTACAATGAGCAGTTCTTC
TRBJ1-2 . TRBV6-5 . CASSYSPDTYGYTF TGTGCCAGCAGTTACTCTCCGGACACCTATGGCTACACCTTC
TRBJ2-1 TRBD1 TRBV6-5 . CASSTGADYNEQFF TGTGCCAGCAGTACAGGGGCGGATTACAATGAGCAGTTCTTC
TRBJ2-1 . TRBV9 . CASSVSAQGYDEQFF TGTGCCAGCAGCGTATCCGCTCAGGGATATGATGAGCAGTTCTTC
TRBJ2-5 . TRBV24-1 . CATSGTSSETQYF TGTGCCACCAGTGGCACAAGTTCGGAGACCCAGTACTTC
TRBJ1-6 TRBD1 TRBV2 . CASRRGSGTANSPLHF TGTGCCAGCAGGAGAGGGTCGGGGACAGCAAATTCACCCCTCCACTTT
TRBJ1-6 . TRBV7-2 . CASSFRTSSPLHF TGTGCCAGCAGCTTCCGGACATCTTCACCCCTCCACTTT
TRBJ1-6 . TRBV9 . CAGTGWYNSPLHF TGTGCCGGAACCGGGTGGTATAATTCACCCCTCCACTTT
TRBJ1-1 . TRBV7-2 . CASSLAPFMNTEAFF TGTGCCAGCAGCTTAGCTCCGTTTATGAACACTGAAGCTTTCTTT
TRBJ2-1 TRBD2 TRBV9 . CASSIGTGTSGSHNEQFF TGTGCCAGCAGCATTGGAACCGGGACTAGCGGGAGTCACAATGAGCAGTTCTTC
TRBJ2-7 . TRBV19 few CASSISDSPSYEQYF TGTGCCAGCAGCATATCTGACTCGCCCTCCTACGAGCAGTACTTC
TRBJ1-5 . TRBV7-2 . CASSLGGYSNQPQHF TGTGCCAGCAGCTTAGGAGGATATAGCAATCAGCCCCAGCATTTT
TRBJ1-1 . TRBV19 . CASSIVLANTEAFF TGTGCCAGTAGTATAGTCCTAGCGAACACTGAAGCTTTCTTT
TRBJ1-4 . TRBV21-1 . CASSPGKVSEKLFF TGTGCCAGCAGCCCGGGAAAGGTAAGTGAAAAACTGTTTTTT
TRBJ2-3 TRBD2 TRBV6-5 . CASSYRTSGGAWYF TGTGCCAGCAGTTACCGGACTAGCGGGGGGGCCTGGTATTTT
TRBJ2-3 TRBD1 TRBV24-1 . CATSGQGAVDTQYF TGTGCCACCAGTGGACAGGGGGCCGTGGATACGCAGTATTTT
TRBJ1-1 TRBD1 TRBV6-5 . CASSLPGGEAFF TGTGCCAGCAGTCTGCCAGGGGGCGAAGCTTTCTTT
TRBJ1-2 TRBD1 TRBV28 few CASSSGAGTAKDYGYTF TGTGCCAGCAGTTCAGGGGCGGGGACAGCGAAAGACTATGGCTACACCTTC
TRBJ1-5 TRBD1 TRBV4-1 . CASSQDETGVYSNQPQHF TGCGCCAGCAGCCAAGATGAGACAGGGGTATATAGCAATCAGCCCCAGCATTTT
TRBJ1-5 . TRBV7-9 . CASSQTGDFNQPQHF TGTGCCAGCAGCCAAACAGGCGACTTCAATCAGCCCCAGCATTTT
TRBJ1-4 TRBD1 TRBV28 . CASSRPLGQGGEKLFF TGTGCCAGCAGCCGGCCCCTCGGACAGGGGGGTGAAAAACTGTTTTTT
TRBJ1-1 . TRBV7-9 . CASSPGVGTAEAFF TGTGCCAGCAGCCCTGGTGTGGGCACGGCTGAAGCTTTCTTT
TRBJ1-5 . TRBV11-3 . CASSNTVNQPQHF TGTGCCAGCAGTAATACAGTAAATCAGCCCCAGCATTTT
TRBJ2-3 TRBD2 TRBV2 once CASKGTSGFSTDTQYF TGTGCCAGCAAAGGGACTAGCGGGTTTAGCACAGATACGCAGTATTTT
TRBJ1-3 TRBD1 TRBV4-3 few CASSQEQGRTGNTIYF TGCGCCAGCAGCCAAGAACAGGGGCGCACAGGAAACACCATATATTTT
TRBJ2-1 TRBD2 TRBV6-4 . CASSGETSGRAGEQFF TGTGCCAGCAGTGGCGAGACTAGCGGGAGGGCGGGTGAGCAGTTCTTC
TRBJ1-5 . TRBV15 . CATAWDKSWQPQHF TGTGCCACCGCCTGGGACAAGTCGTGGCAGCCCCAGCATTTT
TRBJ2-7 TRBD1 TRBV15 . CATSGRQGGSEQYF TGTGCCACCAGCGGGAGACAGGGTGGTAGCGAGCAGTACTTC
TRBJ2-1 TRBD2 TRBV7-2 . CASSLVGLAGGYNEQFF TGTGCCAGCAGCTTAGTTGGACTAGCGGGAGGATACAATGAGCAGTTCTTC
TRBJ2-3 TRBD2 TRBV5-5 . CASSLATSGMTDTQYF TGTGCCAGCAGCTTGGCCACTAGCGGGATGACAGATACGCAGTATTTT
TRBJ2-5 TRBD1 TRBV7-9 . CASSLGLTGAGETQYF TGTGCCAGCAGCTTAGGCCTAACAGGGGCCGGGGAGACCCAGTACTTC
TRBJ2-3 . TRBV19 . CASSIDRSRARTDTQYF TGTGCCAGTAGTATAGATCGGTCGAGGGCGAGGACAGATACGCAGTATTTT
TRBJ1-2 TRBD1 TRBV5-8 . CASSLQGQGASRERGYTF TGTGCCAGCAGCTTGCAGGGACAGGGGGCGTCGCGCGAACGTGGCTACACCTTC
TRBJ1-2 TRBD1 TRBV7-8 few CASSLDQGASYGYTF TGTGCCAGCAGCTTAGACCAGGGGGCAAGCTATGGCTACACCTTC
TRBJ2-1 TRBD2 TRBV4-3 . CASSRQRDPQTNEQFF TGCGCCAGCAGCCGACAGCGGGACCCCCAAACCAATGAGCAGTTCTTC
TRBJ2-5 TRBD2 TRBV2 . CASSETRGAETQYF TGTGCCAGCAGTGAAACGCGGGGGGCAGAGACCCAGTACTTC
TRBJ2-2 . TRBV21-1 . CASSKWRRERQENTGELFF TGTGCCAGCAGCAAATGGAGAAGAGAGAGACAGGAGAACACCGGGGAGCTGTTTTTT
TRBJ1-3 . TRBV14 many CASSPQGSSGNTIYF TGTGCCAGCAGCCCGCAGGGTTCCTCTGGAAACACCATATATTTT
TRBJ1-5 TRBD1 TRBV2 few CASTEDRGHNQPQHF TGTGCCAGCACCGAGGACAGGGGGCACAATCAGCCCCAGCATTTT
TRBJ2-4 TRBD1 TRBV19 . CASSHRDRVYIQYF TGTGCCAGTAGTCACCGGGACAGGGTGTACATTCAGTACTTC
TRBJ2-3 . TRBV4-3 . CASSQGLVFADTQYF TGCGCCAGCAGCCAAGGACTAGTATTCGCAGATACGCAGTATTTT
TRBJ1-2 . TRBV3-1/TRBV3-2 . CASSQVRGGYTF TGTGCCAGCAGCCAAGTTCGAGGAGGCTACACCTTC